This passage covers 18 T cell receptor beta chains from one sample sequenced in a study of Ad26.COV2.S vaccination and SARS-CoV-2 variants. The repertoire was sequenced with immunoSEQ multiplex PCR; TCRdb's copy has only in-frame clones and lacks some. The data hold fewer than 500,000 clones, with nearly 90% observed a single time. Described treatment: around 19 received Ad26.COV2.S at low or high dose, single or two shots; 5 received placebo; per-sample allocation not given. On day 63 after the first injection, vaccine and placebo recipients gave samples. The sample in question was peripheral blood, obtained in a trial of Ad26.COV2.S vaccine versus placebo. These receptors were taken from a person between 18 and 65 years old who received the Ad26.COV2.S COVID-19 vaccine or a placebo.

V gene TRBV6-1 combines with J gene TRBJ2-1, with D possibly called TRBD1 or TRBD2 (5 bases each). CDR3 length: 15 amino acids. V was clipped by 1 base and J by 3 bases, with 10 bases between them. Germline V lookup: CDR1 MNHNS, CDR2 SASEGT. CDR3 sequence reads: CASSEDRDGYNEQFF. The CDR3 nucleotides are TGTGCCAGCAGTGAAGATCGGGACGGCTACAATGAGCAGTTCTTC.

This chain connects TRBV11-2 to TRBJ2-1; 11 bases line up with TRBD2. CDR3 size: 15 residues. Per the germline V gene, CDR1 is SGHAT and CDR2 is FQNNGV. Trimming removed 4 bases from V and 8 bases from J; junction bases left unmatched: 7. CDR3 region: CASSYTSGSKDEQFF. CDR3 sequence (DNA): TGTGCCAGCAGCTACACTAGCGGGAGTAAAGATGAGCAGTTCTTC.

This chain links TRBV7-2 with TRBJ1-5, with 7 nucleotides matching TRBD1. V was clipped by 2 bases and J by 4 bases; unmatched bases: 11. Germline CDR1 and CDR2: SGHTA and FQGNSA. This CDR3 has 17 residues. CDR3 nucleotides: TGTGCCAGCAGCTTACACGGACTGGGACAGATTAATCAGCCCCAGCATTTT. Its protein product is CASSLHGLGQINQPQHF.

This rearrangement joins TRBV7-8 to TRBJ2-3; D unresolved. V was clipped by 5 bases and J by 4 bases, with 10 bases between them. This CDR3 is built from 13 residues. Germline values: CDR1 SGHVS, CDR2 FQNEAQ. CDR3 sequence: CASSEGSADTQYF. The CDR3 DNA sequence: TGTGCCAGCAGCGAAGGTAGTGCAGATACGCAGTATTTT.

The V gene is TRBV7-9, the J gene TRBJ2-7; tentatively, D is TRBD1 or TRBD2 (6 bases each). CDR3 size: 13 residues. The V gene's germline CDR1 is SEHNR and CDR2 FQNEAQ (reference sequence). Trimming cost V 1 base and J 6 bases, with 10 bases left between them. CDR3 nucleotides: TGTGCCAGCAGCTTAGGAGGAGGGGGCGAGCAGTACGTC. It encodes CASSLGGGGEQYV.

Here the CDR3 DNA reads TGTGCCAGCAGCCAAATCGGGAGAGGGGCGCAGTTCTTC. Protein: CASSQIGRGAQFF. The chain joins TRBV3-1 (or the pseudogene TRBV3-2) to TRBJ2-1; tentative D call: TRBD2 (6 bases). Trimming shortened V by 2 bases and J by 12 bases, and 14 bases separated the two germline ends. The CDR3 has 13 amino acids. CDR1 is LGHDT and CDR2 is YNNKEL in the germline V gene (reference sequence).

This chain connects TRBV3-1 (or the pseudogene TRBV3-2) to TRBJ1-5; possible D gene TRBD1, 6 bases. The CDR3 runs to 14 residues. CDR1 is LGHDT and CDR2 is YNNKEL in the germline V gene (reference sequence). Trimming shortened V by 5 bases and J by 9 bases, and 17 bases separated the two germline ends. CDR3 loop: CASSSRQAFGPQHF. The CDR3, as DNA: TGTGCCAGCAGCTCCCGACAGGCCTTTGGGCCCCAGCATTTT.

The chain joins TRBV9 to TRBJ2-7, with 7 bases that match TRBD1. Germline V CDR1 and CDR2: SGDLS, YYNGEE. This CDR3 has 15 amino acids. V was pared by 1 base and J by 3 bases, with 7 bases of the junction left unmatched. The CDR3 protein is CASSVLPGGFYEQYF. CDR3 DNA: TGTGCCAGCAGCGTATTGCCAGGGGGATTCTACGAGCAGTACTTC. The whole variable domain, filled in from reference TRBV9 and TRBJ2-7, reads DSGVTQTPKHLITATGQRVTLRCSPRSGDLSVYWYQQSLDQGLQFLIQYYNGEERAKGNILERFSAQQFPDLHSELNLSSLELGDSALYFCASSVLPGGFYEQYFGPGTRLTVT.

Note on this clone: This CDR3 is also generated by other DNA sequences in the sample. The rearrangement links TRBV18 to TRBJ1-5; perhaps TRBD1 as D (6 bases). With 3 bases removed from V and 5 bases from J, the gap between germline ends came to 8 bases. Germline V CDR1 and CDR2: KGHSH, LQKENI. This CDR3 spans 13 amino acids. The CDR3 loop is CASSPSGDQPQHF. The CDR3 DNA follows: TGTGCCAGCTCACCGTCAGGGGATCAGCCCCAGCATTTT.

V is TRBV19 and J is TRBJ2-1; 8 positions match TRBD2. This CDR3 spans 15 amino acids. V gave up 3 bases and J gave up 5 bases; unmatched junction bases: 6. Germline-derived CDR1 and CDR2 are LNHDA and SQIVND (reference sequence). CDR3 coding DNA: TGTGCCAGTAGTATTAGCGCGGGGGGACACAATGAGCAGTTCTTC. It specifies CASSISAGGHNEQFF.

The V call is TRBV4-3, the J call TRBJ2-7; TRBD1 aligns across 10 bases. V was clipped by 6 bases and J by 2 bases; unmatched bases: 7. CDR1 and CDR2 from the germline V gene are LGHNA and YSLEER. The CDR3 runs to 15 residues. For the CDR3, the DNA is TGCGCCAGCAGTCCCGGGACAGGGGACGCCTACGAGCAGTACTTC. It encodes CASSPGTGDAYEQYF.

This rearrangement joins TRBV28 to TRBJ1-3; D call uncertain. Germline CDR1 is MDHEN and CDR2 is SYDVKM. The V gene lost 1 base and the J gene lost 1 base, with 5 bases spanning the gap. CDR3 length: 14 amino acids. The CDR3 DNA reads TGTGCCAGCAGTTTATTCAGGTCTGGAAACACCATATATTTT. Its translation is CASSLFRSGNTIYF.

The chain links TRBV9 to TRBJ2-5; the D is unclear. CDR3 length: 15 residues. Germline V gene sequence: CDR1 SGDLS, CDR2 YYNGEE. V shed 0 bases and J shed 5 bases, with 14 bases lying between them. This CDR3 reads CASSVAQHRAETQYF. The CDR3 DNA reads as TGTGCCAGCAGCGTAGCTCAACATAGGGCGGAGACCCAGTACTTC.

This clone was counted a single time. This rearrangement joins TRBV6-6 to TRBJ2-7, with D uncertain. Trimming shortened V by 4 bases and J by 12 bases, and 13 bases separated the two germline ends. The CDR3 length is 11 residues. Germline assignment: CDR1 MNHNY and CDR2 SVGAGI (reference sequence). CDR3 loop: CASSLNGPVYV. As DNA, the CDR3 is TGTGCCAGCAGTTTAAACGGTCCCGTGTACGTC.

The chain is built from TRBV7-8 and TRBJ1-5; D is undetermined. CDR1 and CDR2 (germline): SGHVS, FQNEAQ. The length of the CDR3 is 13 residues. The V end lost 5 bases, the J end lost 7 bases, and 12 bases lay between the germline ends. The CDR3 loop reads CASSPGGGQPQHF. The CDR3 DNA is TGTGCCAGCAGCCCAGGCGGCGGGCAGCCCCAGCATTTT.

This clone was counted a single time. V and J are TRBV7-2 and TRBJ1-1; D is possibly TRBD1 (6 bases). Germline V gene lookup returns CDR1 SGHTA and CDR2 FQGNSA. Trimming pared 7 bases from V and 1 base from J, leaving 10 bases between. The CDR3 contains 13 residues. The chain's CDR3 is CASIPTGNTEAFF. DNA of the CDR3: TGTGCCAGCATCCCGACAGGGAACACTGAAGCTTTCTTT.

J is TRBJ2-2 and V is TRBV5-1; a weak D match, TRBD2 (7 bases). Trimming shortened V by 3 bases and J by 4 bases, and 16 bases separated the two germline ends. The germline gives CDR1 SGHRS, CDR2 YFSETQ. The CDR3 runs to 16 residues. The CDR3 protein is CASSSLGGGGTGELFF. CDR3 DNA: TGCGCCAGCAGCTCCCTGGGGGGCGGGGGCACCGGGGAGCTGTTTTTT.

This clone has more than one count but fewer than ten. DNA for the CDR3: TGCGCCAGCAGCAGGGACATGGGGACCGGGGAGCTGTTTTTT. It specifies CASSRDMGTGELFF. The gene calls are TRBV5-1 and TRBJ2-2; D perhaps matches TRBD1 (6 bases). Trimming took off 4 bases at V and 5 bases at J, with 12 bases between the two ends. Germline CDR1 reads SGHRS; CDR2 reads YFSETQ. The CDR3 has 14 residues. Full variable domain (outside the CDR3, taken from reference TRBV5-1 and TRBJ2-2): KAGVTQTPRYLIKTRGQQVTLSCSPISGHRSVSWYQQTPGQGLQFLFEYFSETQRNKGNFPGRFSGRQFSNSRSEMNVSTLELGDSALYLCASSRDMGTGELFFGEGSRLTVL.